These 3 T cell receptor beta chains were sequenced from one sample in a study of control samples from healthy donors and cancer patients. Assay used: immunoSEQ multiplex PCR; TCRdb lists only in-frame clones, some missing. The table has roughly 450,000 clones, about 93% seen once; the top ten hold around 6.4%. The sequencing input was PBMCs. Receptor source: a man in his forties with head and neck cancer.

The chain uses TRBV6-9 and TRBJ2-3; 16 bases map to TRBD2. This CDR3 has 19 amino acids. V shed 5 bases and J 4 bases; nucleotides not matched to a gene: 12. In germline, CDR1 is MNHGY, CDR2 SVAAGI. CDR3 bases: TGTGCCAGCAGTCTATTCTCGGGACTAGCGGGAGGGAGGGCAGATACGCAGTATTTT. Protein: CASSLFSGLAGGRADTQYF.

The genes are TRBV12-3 or TRBV12-4 and TRBJ2-7; 8 positions agree with TRBD2. The CDR3 spans 13 residues. Losses at the gene ends were 6 bases for V and 5 bases for J; bases not matched to a gene: 6. CDR3 sequence: CASSRSGSHEQYF. CDR3 DNA sequence: TGTGCCAGCAGCCGCAGCGGGAGCCACGAGCAGTACTTC.

The CDR3 spells CASSIWAQSNQPQHF. The CDR3 DNA follows: TGTGCCAGTAGTATTTGGGCGCAAAGCAATCAGCCCCAGCATTTT. This sequence joins TRBV19 and TRBJ1-5; no clear D. CDR3 length equals 15 residues. Germline V gene lookup returns CDR1 LNHDA and CDR2 SQIVND (reference sequence). The ends were cut back, 3 bases at V and 1 base at J, with 10 bases in the middle.